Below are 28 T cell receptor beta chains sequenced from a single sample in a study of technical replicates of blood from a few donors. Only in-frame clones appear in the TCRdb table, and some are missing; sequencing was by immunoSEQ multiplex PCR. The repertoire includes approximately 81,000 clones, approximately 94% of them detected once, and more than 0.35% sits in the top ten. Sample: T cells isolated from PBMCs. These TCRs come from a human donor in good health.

The CDR3 bases are TGTGCCAGCAGCGTAGAAGGGGGGGGTCAGCCCCAGCATTTT. Translated: CASSVEGGGQPQHF. V usage is TRBV9 and J usage is TRBJ1-5; D is possibly TRBD1 (6 bases). In germline, CDR1 is SGDLS, CDR2 YYNGEE. This CDR3 has 14 residues. V was shortened by 0 bases and J by 6 bases, with 10 bases between the two germline ends.

CDR3 sequence (DNA): TGTGCCAGAAGCTTGAGGGGGAATGAAACTGAAGCTTTCTTT. Its protein product is CARSLRGNETEAFF. The chain combines TRBV5-3 with TRBJ1-1; D perhaps matches TRBD1 (6 bases). TRBV5-3 is designated an ORF whose function remains uncertain. The CDR3 totals 14 residues. Trimming pared 1 base from V and 5 bases from J, leaving 12 bases between.

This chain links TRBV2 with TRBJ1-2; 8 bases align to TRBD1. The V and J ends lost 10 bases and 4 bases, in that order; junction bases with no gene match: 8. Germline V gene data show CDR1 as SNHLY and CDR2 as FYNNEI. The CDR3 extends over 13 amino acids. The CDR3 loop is CATHGQGGYGYTF. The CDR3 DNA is TGTGCCACCCACGGACAGGGTGGCTATGGCTACACCTTC.

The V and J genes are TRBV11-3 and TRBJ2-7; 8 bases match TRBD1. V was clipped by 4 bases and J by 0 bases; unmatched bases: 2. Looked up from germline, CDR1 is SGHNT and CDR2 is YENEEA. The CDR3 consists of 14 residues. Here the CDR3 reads CASSSGGLSYEQYF. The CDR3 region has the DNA TGTGCCAGCAGCTCAGGGGGCCTCTCCTACGAGCAGTACTTC.

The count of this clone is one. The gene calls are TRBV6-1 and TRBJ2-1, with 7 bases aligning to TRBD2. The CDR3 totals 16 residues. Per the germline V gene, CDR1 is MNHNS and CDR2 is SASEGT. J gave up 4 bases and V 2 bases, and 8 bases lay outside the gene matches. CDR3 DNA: TGTGCCAGCAGTGAATCTTGGCTAGCGGTATACAATGAGCAGTTCTTC. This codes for CASSESWLAVYNEQFF.

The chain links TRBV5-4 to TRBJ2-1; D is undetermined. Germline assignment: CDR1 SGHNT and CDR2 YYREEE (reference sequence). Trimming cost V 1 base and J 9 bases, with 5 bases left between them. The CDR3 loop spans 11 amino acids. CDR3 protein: CASSLTSEQFF. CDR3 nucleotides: TGTGCCAGCAGCTTGACGAGTGAGCAGTTCTTC. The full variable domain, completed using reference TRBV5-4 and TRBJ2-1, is ETGVTQSPTHLIKTRGQQVTLRCSSQSGHNTVSWYQQALGQGPQFIFQYYREEENGRGNFPPRFSGLQFPNYSSELNVNALELDDSALYLCASSLTSEQFFGPGTRLTVL.

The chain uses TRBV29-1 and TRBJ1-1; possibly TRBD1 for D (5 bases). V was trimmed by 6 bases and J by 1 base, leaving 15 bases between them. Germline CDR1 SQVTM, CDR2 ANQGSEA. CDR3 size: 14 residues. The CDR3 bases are TGCAGCGTCCTACCACGACAGTCGAACACTGAAGCTTTCTTT. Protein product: CSVLPRQSNTEAFF.

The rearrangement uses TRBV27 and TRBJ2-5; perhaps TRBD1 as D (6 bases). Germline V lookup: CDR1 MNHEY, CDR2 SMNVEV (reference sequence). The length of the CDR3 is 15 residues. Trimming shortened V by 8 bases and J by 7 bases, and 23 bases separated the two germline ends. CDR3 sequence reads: CASERGTPLNGTQYF. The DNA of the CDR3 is TGTGCCAGCGAAAGGGGGACACCGTTAAACGGGACCCAGTACTTC.

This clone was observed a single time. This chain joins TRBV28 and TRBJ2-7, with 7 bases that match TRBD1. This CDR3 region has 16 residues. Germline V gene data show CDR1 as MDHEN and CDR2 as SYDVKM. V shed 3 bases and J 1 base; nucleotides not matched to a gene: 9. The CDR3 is CASSFTTGAFSYEQYF. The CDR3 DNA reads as TGTGCCAGCAGTTTCACCACAGGGGCCTTTTCCTACGAGCAGTACTTC.

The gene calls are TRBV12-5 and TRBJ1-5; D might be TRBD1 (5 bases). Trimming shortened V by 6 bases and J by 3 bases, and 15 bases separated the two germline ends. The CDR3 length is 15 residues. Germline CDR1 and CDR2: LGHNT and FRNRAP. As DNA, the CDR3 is TGTGCTAGTGGAACGCTTGGACATATCAATCAGCCCCAGCATTTT. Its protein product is CASGTLGHINQPQHF.

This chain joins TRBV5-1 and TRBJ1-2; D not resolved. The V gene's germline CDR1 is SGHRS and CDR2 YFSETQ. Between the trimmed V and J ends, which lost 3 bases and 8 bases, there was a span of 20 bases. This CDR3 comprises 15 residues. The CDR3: CASSSLTRTEWGYTF. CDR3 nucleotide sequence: TGCGCCAGCAGCTCGCTAACAAGAACGGAGTGGGGCTACACCTTC. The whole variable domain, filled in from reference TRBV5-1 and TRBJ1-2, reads KAGVTQTPRYLIKTRGQQVTLSCSPISGHRSVSWYQQTPGQGLQFLFEYFSETQRNKGNFPGRFSGRQFSNSRSEMNVSTLELGDSALYLCASSSLTRTEWGYTFGSGTRLTVV.

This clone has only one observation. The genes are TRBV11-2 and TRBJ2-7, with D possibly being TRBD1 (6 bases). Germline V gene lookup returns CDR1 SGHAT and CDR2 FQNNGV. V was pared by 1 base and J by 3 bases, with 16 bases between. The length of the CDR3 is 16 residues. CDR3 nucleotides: TGTGCCAGCAGCTTAGGACAAAGGGGGAGATACTACGAGCAGTACTTC. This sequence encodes CASSLGQRGRYYEQYF.

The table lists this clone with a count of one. The CDR3 loop reads CATSRDGGRLYEQYF. The CDR3 nucleotides read TGTGCCACCAGCAGAGATGGCGGGAGACTCTACGAGCAGTACTTC. The V gene is TRBV15, the J gene TRBJ2-7, with 7 bases aligning to TRBD2. This CDR3 is 15 amino acids long. The junction had 5 bases not matched to a gene; V was cut back by 0 bases and J by 3 bases. Germline V CDR1 and CDR2: LNHNV, YYDKDF (reference sequence). Full variable domain (rest looked up from reference TRBV15 and TRBJ2-7): DAMVIQNPRYQVTQFGKPVTLSCSQTLNHNVMYWYQQKSSQAPKLLFHYYDKDFNNEADTPDNFQSRRPNTSFCFLDIRSPGLGDTAMYLCATSRDGGRLYEQYFGPGTRLTVT.

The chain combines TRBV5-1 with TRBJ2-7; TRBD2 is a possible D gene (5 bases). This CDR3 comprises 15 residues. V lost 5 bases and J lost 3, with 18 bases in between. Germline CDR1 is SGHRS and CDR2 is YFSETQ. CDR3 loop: CASREGLVGVYEQYF. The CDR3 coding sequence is TGCGCCAGCAGGGAAGGACTGGTAGGAGTCTACGAGCAGTACTTC.

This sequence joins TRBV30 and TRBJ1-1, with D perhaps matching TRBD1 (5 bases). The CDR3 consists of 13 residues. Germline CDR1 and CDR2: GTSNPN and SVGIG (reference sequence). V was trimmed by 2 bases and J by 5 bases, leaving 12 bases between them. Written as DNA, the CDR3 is TGTGCCTGGAGTCTAGGGGTAGAGACTGAAGCTTTCTTT. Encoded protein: CAWSLGVETEAFF.

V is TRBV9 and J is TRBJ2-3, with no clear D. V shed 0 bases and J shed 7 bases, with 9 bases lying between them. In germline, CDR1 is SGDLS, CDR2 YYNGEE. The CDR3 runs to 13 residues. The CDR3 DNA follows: TGTGCCAGCAGCGTAGGGGCTTCAAATACGCAGTATTTT. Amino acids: CASSVGASNTQYF.

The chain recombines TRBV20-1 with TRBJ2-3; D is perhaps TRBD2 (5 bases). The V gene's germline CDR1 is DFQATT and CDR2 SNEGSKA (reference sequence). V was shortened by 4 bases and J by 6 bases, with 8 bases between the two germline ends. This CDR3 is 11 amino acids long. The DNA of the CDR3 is TGCAGTGCTAACATAGCGGATACGCAGTATTTT. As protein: CSANIADTQYF.

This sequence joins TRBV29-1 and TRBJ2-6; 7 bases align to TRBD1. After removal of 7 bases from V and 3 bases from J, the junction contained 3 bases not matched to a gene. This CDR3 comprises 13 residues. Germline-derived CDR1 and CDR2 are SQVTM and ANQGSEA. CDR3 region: CSAWTGGANVLTF. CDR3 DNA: TGCAGCGCCTGGACAGGTGGGGCCAACGTCCTGACTTTC.

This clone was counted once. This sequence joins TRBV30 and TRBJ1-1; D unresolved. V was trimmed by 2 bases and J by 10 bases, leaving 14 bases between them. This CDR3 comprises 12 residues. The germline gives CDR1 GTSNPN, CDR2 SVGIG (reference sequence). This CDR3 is CAWSSRIVAAFF. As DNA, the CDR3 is TGTGCCTGGAGTAGCAGGATCGTTGCAGCTTTCTTT.

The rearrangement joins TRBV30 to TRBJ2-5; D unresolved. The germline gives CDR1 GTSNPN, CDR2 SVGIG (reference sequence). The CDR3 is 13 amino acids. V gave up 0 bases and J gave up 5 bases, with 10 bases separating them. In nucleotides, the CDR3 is TGTGCCTGGAGTGTACCCCTCGAGGAGACCCAGTACTTC. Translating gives CAWSVPLEETQYF.

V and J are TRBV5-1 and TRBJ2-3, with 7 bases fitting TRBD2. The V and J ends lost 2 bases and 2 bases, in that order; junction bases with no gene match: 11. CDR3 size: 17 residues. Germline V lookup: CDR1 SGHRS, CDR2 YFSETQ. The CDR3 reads CASSFPYLAETTDTQYF. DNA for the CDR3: TGCGCCAGCAGCTTCCCTTACCTAGCGGAGACCACAGATACGCAGTATTTT.

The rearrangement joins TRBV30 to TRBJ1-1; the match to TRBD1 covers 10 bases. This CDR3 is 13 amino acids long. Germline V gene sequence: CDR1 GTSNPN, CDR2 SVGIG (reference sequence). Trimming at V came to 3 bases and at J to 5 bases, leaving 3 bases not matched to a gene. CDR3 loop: CAWRRTGGTEAFF. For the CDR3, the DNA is TGTGCCTGGAGGAGGACAGGGGGAACTGAAGCTTTCTTT.

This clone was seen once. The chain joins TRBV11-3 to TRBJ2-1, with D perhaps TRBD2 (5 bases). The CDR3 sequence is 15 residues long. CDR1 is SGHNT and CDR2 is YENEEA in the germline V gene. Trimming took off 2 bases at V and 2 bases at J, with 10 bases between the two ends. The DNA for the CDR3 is TGTGCCAGCAGCTTAAGGCGGGCAACCTACAATGAGCAGTTCTTC. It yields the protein CASSLRRATYNEQFF.

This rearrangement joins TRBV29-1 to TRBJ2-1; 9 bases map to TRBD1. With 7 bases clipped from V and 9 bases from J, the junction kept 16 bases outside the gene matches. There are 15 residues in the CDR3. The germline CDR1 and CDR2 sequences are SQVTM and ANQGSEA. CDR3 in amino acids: CSAPFPGQGRGEQFF. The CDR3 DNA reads TGCAGCGCGCCTTTCCCGGGACAGGGACGGGGTGAGCAGTTCTTC.

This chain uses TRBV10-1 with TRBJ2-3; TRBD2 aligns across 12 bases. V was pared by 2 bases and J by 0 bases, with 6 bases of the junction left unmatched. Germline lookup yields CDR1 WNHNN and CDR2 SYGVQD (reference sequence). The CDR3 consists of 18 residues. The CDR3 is CASSEPEGTSGSTDTQYF. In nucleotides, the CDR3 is TGCGCCAGCAGTGAGCCAGAGGGGACTAGCGGGAGCACAGATACGCAGTATTTT.

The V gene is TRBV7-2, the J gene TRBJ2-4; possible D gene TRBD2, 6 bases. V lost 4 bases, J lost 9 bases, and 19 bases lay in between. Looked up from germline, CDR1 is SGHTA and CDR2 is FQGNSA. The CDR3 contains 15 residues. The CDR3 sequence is CASSSFSGGARIQYF. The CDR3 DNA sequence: TGTGCCAGCAGCTCTTTTAGCGGAGGGGCACGCATTCAGTACTTC.

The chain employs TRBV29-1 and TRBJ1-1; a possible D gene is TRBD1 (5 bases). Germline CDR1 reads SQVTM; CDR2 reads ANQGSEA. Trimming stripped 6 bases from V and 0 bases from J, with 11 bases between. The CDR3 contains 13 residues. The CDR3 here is CSVEQALNTEAFF. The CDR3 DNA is TGCAGCGTAGAACAGGCTTTGAACACTGAAGCTTTCTTT.

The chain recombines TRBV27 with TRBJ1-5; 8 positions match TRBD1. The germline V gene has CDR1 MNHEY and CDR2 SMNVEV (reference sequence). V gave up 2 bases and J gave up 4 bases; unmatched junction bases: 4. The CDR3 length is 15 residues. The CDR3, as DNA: TGTGCCAGCAGTTTACAGACAGGGGCGAATCAGCCCCAGCATTTT. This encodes CASSLQTGANQPQHF.